The next 24 T cell receptor beta chains were all read from a single sample in a study of cytomegalovirus exposure and HLA in healthy donors (dated by TCRdb to 2017 to 2019). Libraries were prepared through the immunoSEQ multiplex PCR assay. For the multiplex PCR, a mixture combining 60 forward primers for TCR Vbeta segments and 13 reverse primers for TCR Jbeta segments was used. In TCRdb, the immuneACCESS table is reduced to in-frame sequences with V and J assigned. These tables do not hold every clone; where another copy was compared, an unresolved V gene accounts for under half, and the others remain unexplained. The sample profile shows about 170,000 clones; around 62% of them were found once. Together, the top ten hold 2.5% to 3.5% of the sample. Sequenced sample: PBMCs. The receptors stem from a man in his forties or fifties in good health and CMV-seronegative.

The gene calls are TRBV25-1 and TRBJ1-1, with unresolved D. Deletions cut 1 base from V and 4 bases from J, with 10 bases between. The germline gives CDR1 MGHDK, CDR2 SYGVNS. The CDR3 is made up of 14 amino acids. The CDR3 region has the DNA TGTGCCAGCAGTGAATTTGGGGAGGGCACTGAAGCTTTCTTT. Encoded protein: CASSEFGEGTEAFF.

The rearrangement links TRBV5-1 to TRBJ1-2; the match to TRBD1 covers 9 bases. Germline V gives CDR1 SGHRS, CDR2 YFSETQ. The CDR3 is 16 residues long. V was pared by 1 base and J by 6 bases, with 10 bases of the junction left unmatched. The CDR3 DNA reads TGCGCCAGCAGCTTGACCACCCCGGGACAGGGCGATGGCTACACCTTC. It yields the protein CASSLTTPGQGDGYTF. Full variable domain (missing parts from reference TRBV5-1 and TRBJ1-2): KAGVTQTPRYLIKTRGQQVTLSCSPISGHRSVSWYQQTPGQGLQFLFEYFSETQRNKGNFPGRFSGRQFSNSRSEMNVSTLELGDSALYLCASSLTTPGQGDGYTFGSGTRLTVV.

As for this clone: A read error may account for a junction end that differs from germline. V usage is TRBV7-9 and J usage is TRBJ2-5, with 9 bases lining up with TRBD1. The J call may be mistaken, given a closer DNA end match to TRBJ2-7. Germline values: CDR1 SEHNR, CDR2 FQNEAQ (reference sequence). This CDR3 contains 15 residues. Written as DNA, the CDR3 is TGTTCCAGCAGCCCTAAACCGGGACAGGGTGCCGAGCAGTACTTC. It yields the protein CSSSPKPGQGAEQYF.

This clone was counted a few times. The rearrangement joins TRBV5-6 to TRBJ2-5; no clear D. This CDR3 contains 14 residues. Trimming pared 0 bases from V and 2 bases from J, leaving 8 bases between. Germline values: CDR1 SGHDT, CDR2 YYEEEE. The CDR3: CASSLAERQETQYF. Written as DNA, the CDR3 is TGTGCCAGCAGCTTGGCAGAACGTCAAGAGACCCAGTACTTC.

This clone was detected only once. The gene calls are TRBV14 and TRBJ2-3; 8 bases align to TRBD2. This CDR3 comprises 16 residues. The germline V gene encodes CDR1 SGHDN and CDR2 FVKESK. With V trimmed by 1 base and J by 5 bases, 8 bases remained unmatched. The CDR3 region has the DNA TGTGCCAGCAGCCAAGTTTCAGCGGGAGTTGGAGATACGCAGTATTTT. Protein sequence: CASSQVSAGVGDTQYF.

This clone occurred a few times. The CDR3 DNA is TGCGCCAGCAGCCCGAAGACTAGCAGCGATGAGCAGTTCTTC. As protein: CASSPKTSSDEQFF. The V and J genes are TRBV5-1 and TRBJ2-1; 7 positions agree with TRBD2. This CDR3 has 14 amino acids. J gave up 8 bases and V 4 bases, and 9 bases lay outside the gene matches. Germline CDR1 SGHRS, CDR2 YFSETQ.

This chain connects TRBV29-1 to TRBJ2-1, with 8 bases lining up with TRBD1. Germline trimming cut 3 bases from V and 7 bases from J; bases unmatched to any gene: 8. The CDR3 is 14 residues long. Germline V gene sequence: CDR1 SQVTM, CDR2 ANQGSEA. CDR3 DNA: TGCAGCGTTGATAGGCAGGGGGCGGATAATGAGCAGTTCTTC. It translates to CSVDRQGADNEQFF.

A remark on this clone: The sample contains more than one DNA sequence encoding this CDR3. The chain uses TRBV19 and TRBJ1-5, with 8 bases identical to TRBD1. After removal of 5 bases from V and 2 bases from J, the junction contained 2 bases not matched to a gene. Germline V gives CDR1 LNHDA, CDR2 SQIVND (reference sequence). The CDR3 has 14 residues. The CDR3 DNA follows: TGTGCCAGTAGTGACAGGGGAGGCAATCAGCCCCAGCATTTT. Its protein is CASSDRGGNQPQHF.

The chain has TRBV19 and TRBJ1-5; the D gene is possibly TRBD1 (5 bases). The CDR3 has 16 residues. V was trimmed by 5 bases and J by 0 bases, leaving 14 bases between them. Germline V gene sequence: CDR1 LNHDA, CDR2 SQIVND (reference sequence). The CDR3 nucleotides are TGTGCCAGTAGTTGGGGGGACTTTGATAGCAATCAGCCCCAGCATTTT. Translating it yields CASSWGDFDSNQPQHF.

This chain joins TRBV11-2 and TRBJ2-2; 8 bases match TRBD1. Germline lookup yields CDR1 SGHAT and CDR2 FQNNGV. Trimming took 5 bases from V and 0 from J; bases not matched to a gene: 2. The CDR3 is 15 residues long. The DNA of the CDR3 is TGTGCCAGCAGCCAACAGGGGGCGAACACCGGGGAGCTGTTTTTT. This gives the protein CASSQQGANTGELFF.

This clone was seen a few times. The chain joins TRBV7-8 to TRBJ2-1; 7 bases are shared with TRBD2. Germline lookup yields CDR1 SGHVS and CDR2 FQNEAQ. The CDR3 spans 16 residues. With 7 bases clipped from V and 0 bases from J, the junction kept 9 bases outside the gene matches. The DNA for the CDR3 is TGTGCCAGCACCCCCCGGGAGGCTACCTCCTACAATGAGCAGTTCTTC. This codes for CASTPREATSYNEQFF. Together with reference TRBV7-8 and TRBJ2-1, the CDR3 gives the full variable domain: GAGVSQSPRYKVAKRGQDVALRCDPISGHVSLFWYQQALGQGPEFLTYFQNEAQLDKSGLPSDRFFAERPEGSVSTLKIQRTQQEDSAVYLCASTPREATSYNEQFFGPGTRLTVL.

The chain links TRBV5-1 to TRBJ1-5; 8 bases match TRBD1. Germline values: CDR1 SGHRS, CDR2 YFSETQ. J was trimmed by 5 bases and V by 5 bases; bases with no gene match: 12. This CDR3 comprises 16 residues. The CDR3: CASREGGDRGHQPQHF. For the CDR3, the DNA is TGCGCCAGCAGGGAGGGGGGCGACAGGGGACATCAGCCCCAGCATTTT.

CDR3 in amino acids: CASSPGDRGEAFF. For the CDR3, the DNA is TGTGCCAGCTCACCAGGGGACAGGGGTGAAGCTTTCTTT. This chain uses TRBV18 with TRBJ1-1; 10 bases map to TRBD1. Germline V gene sequence: CDR1 KGHSH, CDR2 LQKENI. This CDR3 has 13 amino acids. V lost 2 bases, J lost 7 bases, and 1 base stayed unmatched.

V and J are TRBV30 and TRBJ1-6, with D perhaps matching TRBD1 (6 bases). The CDR3 has 14 residues. V lost 5 bases and J 5 bases, leaving 13 bases between the germline ends. Germline-derived CDR1 and CDR2 are GTSNPN and SVGIG (reference sequence). This CDR3 reads CAWAGTRNNSPLHF. DNA of the CDR3: TGTGCCTGGGCCGGGACAAGAAATAATTCACCCCTCCACTTT.

The chain has TRBV5-6 and TRBJ1-5; D is ambiguous. Germline CDR1 reads SGHDT; CDR2 reads YYEEEE. The CDR3 is 14 amino acids. Trimming took off 0 bases at V and 9 bases at J, with 13 bases between the two ends. CDR3 sequence (DNA): TGTGCCAGCAGCTTGGGACCAGAGACGGGGCCCCAGCATTTT. This gives the protein CASSLGPETGPQHF.

This clone appeared a few times. The rearrangement joins TRBV10-3 to TRBJ2-5; TRBD2 matches at 8 bases. CDR1 and CDR2 from the germline V gene are ENHRY and SYGVKD. CDR3 length: 13 residues. V shed 8 bases and J 4 bases; nucleotides not matched to a gene: 6. The CDR3 region has the DNA TGTGCCATCTCGAGCGGGAGTATAGAGACCCAGTACTTC. It translates to CAISSGSIETQYF.

The chain combines TRBV18 with TRBJ2-2; D is possibly TRBD2 (6 bases). V was pared by 1 base and J by 1 base, with 10 bases between. Germline-derived CDR1 and CDR2 are KGHSH and LQKENI. This CDR3 is built from 16 residues. The CDR3 loop reads CASSPLYGGNTGELFF. The CDR3 coding sequence is TGTGCCAGCTCACCACTTTACGGGGGGAACACCGGGGAGCTGTTTTTT.

Here the CDR3 reads CASSIGLSKNTEAFF. CDR3 in DNA: TGTGCCAGTAGTATAGGTCTATCCAAGAACACTGAAGCTTTCTTT. V and J are TRBV19 and TRBJ1-1; D is undetermined. Between the trimmed V and J ends, which lost 1 base and 1 base, there was a span of 10 bases. Germline lookup yields CDR1 LNHDA and CDR2 SQIVND (reference sequence). The CDR3 consists of 15 residues.

The J gene is TRBJ1-6, the V gene TRBV5-6, with TRBD1 as a possible D gene (5 bases). Germline CDR1 is SGHDT and CDR2 is YYEEEE. This CDR3 has 15 residues. V shed 0 bases and J shed 10 bases, with 14 bases lying between them. The CDR3: CASSLEGPLGSPLHF. The CDR3 region has the DNA TGTGCCAGCAGCTTGGAGGGGCCCTTAGGGTCACCCCTCCACTTT.

On this clone: The junction shows a germline mismatch at one end, possibly a read error. The V call is TRBV7-9, the J call TRBJ1-4; D is possibly TRBD1 (5 bases). This CDR3 is 16 amino acids long. Germline lookup yields CDR1 SEHNR and CDR2 FQNEAQ (reference sequence). The CDR3 bases are TGTTCCAGCAGCTCAAGGGGCGCGGGAAGTAATGAAAAACTGTTTTTT. Protein: CSSSSRGAGSNEKLFF.

The table lists this clone with a count of one. The chain employs TRBV7-9 and TRBJ1-1; 9 nucleotides agree with TRBD1. This CDR3 region has 14 residues. The germline V gene has CDR1 SEHNR and CDR2 FQNEAQ (reference sequence). V trimming: 3 bases; J trimming: 5 bases; junction bases outside the gene matches: 4. CDR3 protein: CASSFAGTGTEAFF. CDR3 sequence (DNA): TGTGCCAGCAGCTTTGCCGGGACAGGGACTGAAGCTTTCTTT.

The chain combines TRBV28 with TRBJ2-7; possible D gene TRBD1, 6 bases. Germline assignment: CDR1 MDHEN and CDR2 SYDVKM. The CDR3 runs to 12 residues. DNA of the CDR3: TGTGCGGCCGGGACAAATTCCTACGAGCAGTACTTC. This encodes CAAGTNSYEQYF.

The chain carries TRBV11-3 and TRBJ2-7; D is unresolved. This CDR3 has 13 amino acids. The germline V and J ends were trimmed by 1 base and 6 bases, with 10 bases remaining between them. Germline V lookup: CDR1 SGHNT, CDR2 YENEEA. CDR3 sequence: CASSLGLASEQYF. For the CDR3, the DNA is TGTGCCAGCAGCTTAGGCTTGGCATCCGAGCAGTACTTC.

The V call is TRBV18, the J call TRBJ1-1; 8 bases are a match to TRBD1. The CDR3 sequence is 15 residues long. The V gene end was trimmed by 4 bases and the J gene end by 1 base; junction bases not matched to a gene: 5. Per germline, CDR1 KGHSH and CDR2 LQKENI. The CDR3 coding sequence is TGTGCCAGCTCACGGGGGGGACAGGAGAACACTGAAGCTTTCTTT. This sequence encodes CASSRGGQENTEAFF.